The 23 T cell receptor beta chains below all came from one sample that was sequenced in a study of cytomegalovirus exposure and HLA in healthy donors. PCR was performed using 60 Vbeta and 13 Jbeta primers. The assay was immunoSEQ multiplex PCR, and TCRdb's table has in-frame clones only and misses some. The listing contains around 120,000 clones. The sequencing input was PBMCs. Receptor source: a man in his fifties or sixties in good health and CMV-seronegative.

The chain has TRBV11-2 and TRBJ1-1; 7 bases match TRBD1. Germline CDR1 and CDR2: SGHAT and FQNNGV. The J segment lost 5 bases and the V segment lost 5 bases, leaving 8 bases of the junction unmatched. This CDR3 spans 14 amino acids. CDR3 region: CASSEIRGRTEAFF. DNA of the CDR3: TGTGCCAGCAGCGAAATAAGGGGGCGGACTGAAGCTTTCTTT.

The gene calls are TRBV29-1 and TRBJ1-5; D unclear. The CDR3 loop spans 13 amino acids. Germline CDR1 is SQVTM and CDR2 is ANQGSEA. Trimming shortened V by 1 base and J by 7 bases, and 11 bases separated the two germline ends. CDR3 nucleotide sequence: TGCAGCGTTGAAGTGGCGGGAGGGCAGCCCCAGCATTTT. It codes for CSVEVAGGQPQHF. The full variable domain, its missing parts supplied by reference TRBV29-1 and TRBJ1-5, is SAVISQKPSRDICQRGTSLTIQCQVDSQVTMMFWYRQQPGQSLTLIATANQGSEATYESGFVIDKFPISRPNLTFSTLTVSNMSPEDSSIYLCSVEVAGGQPQHFGDGTRLSIL.

The V call is TRBV19, the J call TRBJ2-7; TRBD1 aligns across 7 bases. This CDR3 has 14 residues. Trimming removed 4 bases from V and 3 bases from J; junction bases left unmatched: 6. The germline V gene encodes CDR1 LNHDA and CDR2 SQIVND (reference sequence). In DNA form, the CDR3 reads TGTGCCAGTAGTACGAGGGACAGTTACTACGAGCAGTACTTC. The encoded protein is CASSTRDSYYEQYF.

The chain uses TRBV7-2 and TRBJ1-1; no clear D. V was clipped by 4 bases and J by 9 bases, with 9 bases between them. The CDR3 runs 11 residues. Germline-derived CDR1 and CDR2 are SGHTA and FQGNSA. The CDR3 DNA reads as TGTGCCAGCAGCTCCAGGTTCCAAGCTTTCTTT. Its protein product is CASSSRFQAFF.

This chain links TRBV5-1 with TRBJ2-5; the D gene is possibly TRBD1 (5 bases). Germline V gene lookup returns CDR1 SGHRS and CDR2 YFSETQ. The CDR3 spans 14 residues. Trimming left V 0 bases short and J 2 bases short, with 8 bases between. CDR3 coding DNA: TGCGCCAGCAGCTTGGGACAGTCACAAGAGACCCAGTACTTC. Its protein is CASSLGQSQETQYF.

V and J are TRBV28 and TRBJ1-5, with D possibly being TRBD1 (5 bases). The V end was cut by 5 bases, the J end by 0 bases, with 11 bases between. The CDR3 covers 15 residues. Germline lookup yields CDR1 MDHEN and CDR2 SYDVKM. Here the CDR3 reads CASSRTLGSNQPQHF. Here the CDR3 DNA reads TGTGCCAGCAGTAGGACATTAGGTAGCAATCAGCCCCAGCATTTT.

This rearrangement joins TRBV7-9 to TRBJ1-1, with D tentatively TRBD1 (6 bases). V shed 4 bases and J shed 1 base, with 10 bases lying between them. CDR1 is SEHNR and CDR2 is FQNEAQ in the germline V gene (reference sequence). The CDR3 totals 14 residues. CDR3 nucleotides: TGTGCCAGCAGCTCCGAACAGGGGAACACTGAAGCTTTCTTT. Translation: CASSSEQGNTEAFF.

The chain joins TRBV27 to TRBJ1-2, with 8 bases that match TRBD1. Trimming at V came to 5 bases and at J to 5 bases, leaving 4 bases not matched to a gene. Germline V gene data show CDR1 as MNHEY and CDR2 as SMNVEV (reference sequence). There are 13 residues in the CDR3. The CDR3 loop reads CASSLRTGYGYTF. CDR3 bases: TGTGCCAGCAGTCTCCGGACAGGGTATGGCTACACCTTC.

This rearrangement joins TRBV18 to TRBJ2-7; 10 bases match TRBD1. Germline V gene lookup returns CDR1 KGHSH and CDR2 LQKENI. The CDR3 has 16 amino acids. After removal of 2 bases from V and 1 base from J, the junction contained 5 bases not matched to a gene. The CDR3 sequence is CASSPGTGVESYEQYF. The CDR3 DNA follows: TGTGCCAGCTCACCAGGGACAGGGGTTGAGTCCTACGAGCAGTACTTC.

This chain joins TRBV2 and TRBJ1-2; a possible D gene is TRBD1 (6 bases). The germline V gene encodes CDR1 SNHLY and CDR2 FYNNEI. V was pared by 3 bases and J by 5 bases, with 7 bases between. The CDR3 length is 12 residues. CDR3 sequence: CASSEGAYGYTF. CDR3 nucleotide sequence: TGTGCCAGCAGTGAGGGGGCGTATGGCTACACCTTC.

This chain links TRBV19 with TRBJ1-4; 7 nucleotides match TRBD1. Germline V CDR1 and CDR2: LNHDA, SQIVND (reference sequence). V dropped 5 bases and J dropped 8; count of bases not matched to a gene: 8. The CDR3 length is 14 residues. CDR3 amino acids: CASSLRQGLEKLFF. In DNA, the CDR3 is TGTGCCAGTAGTCTCCGACAGGGTTTGGAAAAACTGTTTTTT.

The J gene is TRBJ1-2, the V gene TRBV9; D may be TRBD1 (5 bases). This CDR3 contains 13 residues. Between the trimmed V and J ends, which lost 0 bases and 4 bases, there was a span of 7 bases. The germline CDR1 and CDR2 sequences are SGDLS and YYNGEE. The chain's CDR3 is CASSVGDSYGYTF. CDR3 sequence (DNA): TGTGCCAGCAGCGTAGGCGACAGCTATGGCTACACCTTC.

V usage is TRBV18 and J usage is TRBJ1-1, with 9 bases that match TRBD1. Trimming cost V 4 bases and J 0 bases; bases outside gene matches: 0. The CDR3 has 14 amino acids. Germline CDR1 and CDR2: KGHSH and LQKENI. In nucleotides, the CDR3 is TGTGCCAGCTCACGGACAGGGGTGAACACTGAAGCTTTCTTT. This codes for CASSRTGVNTEAFF.

The V gene is TRBV5-1, the J gene TRBJ2-5, with 7 bases identical to TRBD2. Per the germline V gene, CDR1 is SGHRS and CDR2 is YFSETQ. There are 14 residues in the CDR3. The junction had 11 bases not matched to a gene; V was cut back by 6 bases and J by 6 bases. CDR3 coding DNA: TGCGCCAGCACCTCAACCGGGACTATGCAGACCCAGTACTTC. Its protein product is CASTSTGTMQTQYF.

J is TRBJ2-4 and V is TRBV5-4; TRBD2 agrees at 7 bases. V lost 0 bases and J lost 5; bases outside the gene matches: 8. Germline V gene lookup returns CDR1 SGHNT and CDR2 YYREEE (reference sequence). The CDR3 has 16 amino acids. The CDR3 loop is CASSLVKERGQNIQYF. The CDR3 DNA sequence: TGTGCCAGCAGCTTGGTTAAAGAGCGGGGACAAAACATTCAGTACTTC.

This rearrangement joins TRBV15 to TRBJ1-2; D is undetermined. CDR3 length: 12 amino acids. Trimming stripped 5 bases from V and 0 bases from J, with 4 bases between. The germline gives CDR1 LNHNV, CDR2 YYDKDF (reference sequence). The CDR3 loop is CATSSANYGYTF. CDR3 nucleotide sequence: TGTGCCACCAGCTCGGCTAACTATGGCTACACCTTC.

The rearrangement links TRBV6-1 to TRBJ1-4; 10 nucleotides line up with TRBD1. This CDR3 has 14 residues. J gave up 6 bases and V 7 bases, and 5 bases lay outside the gene matches. The germline V gene has CDR1 MNHNS and CDR2 SASEGT. CDR3 region: CASNDGTGDEKLFF. The CDR3 DNA is TGTGCCAGCAACGATGGGACAGGGGATGAAAAACTGTTTTTT.

J is TRBJ2-7 and V is TRBV27; 11 positions match TRBD1. CDR1 and CDR2 from the germline V gene are MNHEY and SMNVEV (reference sequence). The CDR3 runs to 14 residues. The J segment lost 3 bases and the V segment lost 6 bases, leaving 4 bases of the junction unmatched. The chain's CDR3 is CASSEDRGLYEQYF. The CDR3 DNA follows: TGTGCCAGCAGCGAGGACAGGGGGCTCTACGAGCAGTACTTC.

This chain connects TRBV25-1 to TRBJ1-6; possible D gene TRBD1, 5 bases. V was trimmed by 5 bases and J by 10 bases, leaving 12 bases between them. CDR1 is MGHDK, CDR2 SYGVNS, per germline. CDR3 length: 13 residues. For the CDR3, the DNA is TGTGCCAGCAGTCCGGAAGGGGAATCACCCCTCCACTTT. It codes for CASSPEGESPLHF.

The chain employs TRBV18 and TRBJ2-5; D is perhaps TRBD1 (6 bases). This CDR3 has 15 amino acids. Trimming cost V 1 base and J 3 bases, with 12 bases left between them. Germline V gene data show CDR1 as KGHSH and CDR2 as LQKENI. In DNA form, the CDR3 reads TGTGCCAGCTCACCACGGGGACAATTAGAAGAGACCCAGTACTTC. Translation: CASSPRGQLEETQYF.

The V call is TRBV5-6, the J call TRBJ2-3; TRBD2 matches 8 bases. The CDR3 sequence is 17 residues long. V was pared by 1 base and J by 4 bases, with 11 bases of the junction left unmatched. The V gene's germline CDR1 is SGHDT and CDR2 YYEEEE. This CDR3 is CASSLYERLASPDTQYF. The CDR3 DNA reads as TGTGCCAGCAGCTTGTATGAGAGACTAGCGAGCCCAGATACGCAGTATTTT.

The V and J genes are TRBV5-1 and TRBJ1-1; D is uncertain. There are 13 residues in the CDR3. Trimming left V 3 bases short and J 1 base short, with 7 bases between. Germline CDR1 and CDR2: SGHRS and YFSETQ. This CDR3 is CASSWAGNTEAFF. CDR3 nucleotide sequence: TGCGCCAGCAGCTGGGCAGGGAACACTGAAGCTTTCTTT.

The chain couples TRBV6-6 to TRBJ2-1; TRBD1 agrees at 7 bases. Trimming removed 5 bases from V and 7 bases from J; junction bases left unmatched: 5. The germline gives CDR1 MNHNY, CDR2 SVGAGI (reference sequence). CDR3 length equals 13 residues. The CDR3 sequence is CASSKGTVNEQFF. The CDR3 nucleotides are TGTGCCAGCAGTAAAGGGACAGTAAATGAGCAGTTCTTC.